This T cell receptor (beta chain) was documented in a study of tumor and adjacent non-tumor tissue in lung cancer. Points from the study as a whole: Tumor tissue had significantly higher TCR diversity than normal lung.

RNA was extracted from bulk tissue without any cell sorting. Note on this clonotype: What it binds is unknown. An end of the junction differs from the germline gene, which may be a read error.

Three rounds of nested PCR, following a modified ARM-PCR protocol, produced the TCRbeta library. MiXCR, applied by TCRdb to the multiplex PCR reads, yields one record per CDR3 protein. The sample shows tens of thousands of distinct CDR3 sequences, around 71% of them seen only once. The sequencing sample was made of lung tumor tissue. This clonotype originated in a man aged 55-75 years with non-small cell lung cancer.

The CDR3 protein is CASTQGVNQPQHF. The CDR3 DNA follows: TGTGCCAGCACCCAGGGGGTCAATCAGCCCCAACATTTT. This chain joins TRBV4-2 and TRBJ1-5; TRBD1 agrees at 7 bases. This CDR3 has 13 amino acids. Germline lookup yields CDR1 LGHNA and CDR2 YNFKEQ.